This T cell receptor (beta chain) was profiled in a study of cytomegalovirus exposure and HLA in healthy donors. PCR amplification relied on 60 Vbeta primers (plus 13 Jbeta primers). This table comes from immunoSEQ multiplex PCR, and its TCRdb copy is limited to in-frame clones, with some not included. The sample contains 210,000 or so clones, 80% to 90% of which appear only once. Germline-derived CDR1 and CDR2 are SNHLY and FYNNEI. The V end was cut by 7 bases, the J end by 1 base, with 10 bases between. The CDR3 covers 13 residues. This clonotype was sampled from a woman aged 18-29 years in good health and CMV-seronegative. The sequencing sample was made of PBMCs. V usage is TRBV2 and J usage is TRBJ1-1, with D uncertain. The CDR3 region is CASKRGKNTEAFF. CDR3 DNA sequence: TGTGCCAGCAAGCGTGGTAAGAACACTGAAGCTTTCTTT.